Detailed here is one T cell receptor beta chain. The sample originates from a study of blood T cell repertoires in COVID-19. Across the whole study: T cells, B-cell-depleted T cells, or PBMCs provided the cDNA or gDNA that served as material.

Germline lookup yields CDR1 LGHDT and CDR2 YNNKEL (reference sequence). V gave up 3 bases and J gave up 4 bases, with 15 bases separating them. The CDR3 is 15 residues long. Original analysis: The assay estimated nucleated cells by amplifying reference gene primers. Sequenced by immunoSEQ multiplex PCR; TCRdb stores in-frame clones only, minus some. That table furnishes V, J and clone size, whereas the DNA furnished D and trimming. Of roughly 150,000 clones listed, about 90% are singletons. The chain joins TRBV3-1 (or the pseudogene TRBV3-2) to TRBJ1-1; D gene ambiguous. Sequenced sample: peripheral blood. The source of this sequence is a man in his 60s with acute or convalescent COVID-19. The CDR3 bases are TGTGCCAGCAGCCAGGCCCCTACCGGAGGCACTGAAGCTTTCTTT. This gives the protein CASSQAPTGGTEAFF.